One and the same sample provided the 28 T cell receptor beta chains below, sequenced in a study of blood T cell repertoires in COVID-19. TCRdb's copy holds only in-frame clones and misses some; the assay was immunoSEQ multiplex PCR. Of 100,000 or so clones listed, roughly 78% are singletons. The material sequenced was peripheral blood. These TCRs come from a man aged 50-60 years with active or convalescent COVID-19.

The CDR3 DNA sequence: TGCGCCAGCAGCCAAATTCTCCGGACTAGGGTCCAAGAGACCCAGTACTTC. Its protein is CASSQILRTRVQETQYF. This chain links TRBV4-1 with TRBJ2-5, with TRBD2 identical over 7 bases. The CDR3 runs to 17 residues. V dropped 2 bases and J dropped 1; count of bases not matched to a gene: 10. The germline CDR1 and CDR2 sequences are MGHRA and YSYEKL.

V usage is TRBV3-1 (or the pseudogene TRBV3-2) and J usage is TRBJ1-5, with a tentative D call TRBD1 (6 bases). The germline V and J ends were trimmed by 1 base and 3 bases, with 10 bases remaining between them. This CDR3 region has 15 residues. CDR1 and CDR2 (germline): LGHDT, YNNKEL (reference sequence). The CDR3 DNA sequence: TGTGCCAGCAGCCAAGGCCCAGGGGTCAATCAGCCCCAGCATTTT. It encodes CASSQGPGVNQPQHF.

The V gene is TRBV28, the J gene TRBJ2-1; 11 nucleotides agree with TRBD1. Looked up from germline, CDR1 is MDHEN and CDR2 is SYDVKM. The CDR3 is 14 amino acids. V lost 6 bases and J lost 7; bases outside the gene matches: 5. For the CDR3, the DNA is TGTGCCAGCAGCCCGGGACAGGGGGTGAATGAGCAGTTCTTC. Amino acids: CASSPGQGVNEQFF.

The chain couples TRBV2 to TRBJ1-1; D is unclear. V lost 6 bases and J lost 7, with 6 bases in between. Germline V lookup: CDR1 SNHLY, CDR2 FYNNEI. This CDR3 region has 10 residues. The CDR3 coding sequence is TGTGCCAGCAGACGCGTTGAAGCTTTCTTT. Translation: CASRRVEAFF.

The genes are TRBV20-1 and TRBJ2-3; 11 bases align to TRBD2. Trimming took 3 bases from V and 0 from J; bases not matched to a gene: 11. CDR3 length: 18 residues. Germline V gene lookup returns CDR1 DFQATT and CDR2 SNEGSKA (reference sequence). The CDR3 bases are TGCAGTGCTAGTTATCTTAGCGGGGGGGCGGCTAGCACAGATACGCAGTATTTT. Amino acid sequence: CSASYLSGGAASTDTQYF.

A word on this clone: At one end, the junction sequence differs from germline, possibly due to a read error. The chain uses TRBV6-1 and TRBJ1-3; D ambiguous. This CDR3 has 10 amino acids. CDR1 and CDR2 (germline): MNHNS, SASEGT. Here the CDR3 reads CASSEDTIYF. In nucleotides, the CDR3 is TGTGCCAGCAGTGAAGACACGATATATTTT.

V is TRBV6-5 and J is TRBJ1-2, with a tentative D call TRBD1 (5 bases). Trimming stripped 8 bases from V and 4 bases from J, with 11 bases between. From germline, CDR1 is MNHEY and CDR2 SVGAGI. This CDR3 comprises 12 residues. This CDR3 is CASWGGTYGYTF. DNA for the CDR3: TGTGCCAGCTGGGGGGGAACCTATGGCTACACCTTC.

The chain recombines TRBV7-2 with TRBJ1-5, with D possibly TRBD1 on 6 matching bases. From germline, CDR1 is SGHTA and CDR2 FQGNSA. V gave up 5 bases and J gave up 3 bases, with 11 bases separating them. The CDR3 is 14 amino acids. CDR3 amino acids: CASSARQVNQPQHF. The DNA for the CDR3 is TGTGCCAGCAGCGCCCGACAGGTCAATCAGCCCCAGCATTTT.

The sample holds one count of this clone. This rearrangement joins TRBV28 to TRBJ1-1; weak D call: TRBD1 (6 bases). In germline, CDR1 is MDHEN, CDR2 SYDVKM. Between the trimmed V and J ends, which lost 4 bases and 8 bases, there was a span of 20 bases. The CDR3 extends over 15 amino acids. The CDR3 DNA reads as TGTGCCAGCAGTTCCCCCGGGACATCGGCGGTAGAAGCTTTCTTT. Translated, it gives CASSSPGTSAVEAFF.

The chain joins TRBV28 to TRBJ2-7, with TRBD2 as a possible D gene (6 bases). This CDR3 has 15 residues. Germline-derived CDR1 and CDR2 are MDHEN and SYDVKM. Trimming stripped 7 bases from V and 0 bases from J, with 16 bases between. CDR3 amino acids: CASTLGGPSSYEQYV. The CDR3 DNA is TGTGCCAGCACCCTGGGGGGTCCTAGCTCCTACGAGCAGTACGTC.

The chain is built from TRBV2 and TRBJ1-4, with 7 bases matching TRBD1. This CDR3 is 14 amino acids long. Trimming removed 7 bases from V and 2 bases from J; junction bases left unmatched: 4. CDR1 is SNHLY and CDR2 is FYNNEI in the germline V gene. The CDR3 protein is CASTRGGTNEKLFF. CDR3 in DNA: TGTGCCAGCACCCGAGGGGGCACTAATGAAAAACTGTTTTTT.

This rearrangement joins TRBV28 to TRBJ1-3; 7 bases match TRBD1. This CDR3 comprises 14 residues. After removal of 6 bases from V and 4 bases from J, the junction contained 6 bases not matched to a gene. The germline CDR1 and CDR2 sequences are MDHEN and SYDVKM. The CDR3 DNA follows: TGTGCCAGCAGATCGGGACAGATCGGAAACACCATATATTTT. It codes for CASRSGQIGNTIYF.

The chain recombines TRBV27 with TRBJ2-7, with 11 positions matching TRBD1. J was trimmed by 9 bases and V by 10 bases; bases with no gene match: 14. Germline CDR1 MNHEY, CDR2 SMNVEV (reference sequence). The CDR3 runs to 14 residues. The CDR3 region is CATRGQGVQPGQYF. In DNA form, the CDR3 reads TGTGCCACGCGGGGACAGGGGGTCCAGCCCGGGCAGTACTTC.

V usage is TRBV3-1 (or the pseudogene TRBV3-2) and J usage is TRBJ2-6; possibly TRBD1 for D (6 bases). The germline gives CDR1 LGHDT, CDR2 YNNKEL (reference sequence). V gave up 2 bases and J gave up 4 bases, with 12 bases separating them. The CDR3 has 16 amino acids. In nucleotides, the CDR3 is TGTGCCAGCAGCCAAAGAAGGGACAACGGGGCCAACGTCCTGACTTTC. Residues: CASSQRRDNGANVLTF.

CDR3 sequence reads: CASSYPGGSGETQYF. CDR3 nucleotide sequence: TGTGCCAGCAGTTACCCGGGTGGGTCTGGGGAGACCCAGTACTTC. V usage is TRBV3-1 (or the pseudogene TRBV3-2) and J usage is TRBJ2-5; D gene uncertain. The CDR3 length is 15 residues. The germline V gene has CDR1 LGHDT and CDR2 YNNKEL (reference sequence). V was shortened by 6 bases and J by 5 bases, with 19 bases between the two germline ends.

This clone was observed once. The CDR3 DNA follows: TGTGCCAGCAGCATGAGAGAGGGCCCTTACGAGCAGTACTTC. Amino acids: CASSMREGPYEQYF. V usage is TRBV3-1 (or the pseudogene TRBV3-2) and J usage is TRBJ2-7, with D maybe TRBD2 (5 bases). Trimming took off 5 bases at V and 4 bases at J, with 15 bases between the two ends. Germline CDR1 LGHDT, CDR2 YNNKEL (reference sequence). This CDR3 has 14 amino acids.

This clone came up a few times. The chain carries TRBV9 and TRBJ2-2; D might be TRBD2 (5 bases). CDR1 is SGDLS, CDR2 YYNGEE, per germline. V dropped 6 bases and J dropped 7 bases, with 10 bases sitting between them. The CDR3 spans 12 residues. In DNA, the CDR3 is TGTGCCAGCACCGCTCGGGGCGGGGAGCTGTTTTTT. Amino acids: CASTARGGELFF. Based on the CDR3 plus reference TRBV9 and TRBJ2-2, the full variable domain is DSGVTQTPKHLITATGQRVTLRCSPRSGDLSVYWYQQSLDQGLQFLIQYYNGEERAKGNILERFSAQQFPDLHSELNLSSLELGDSALYFCASTARGGELFFGEGSRLTVL.

The rearrangement links TRBV19 to TRBJ1-2; 7 bases line up with TRBD1. The germline CDR1 and CDR2 sequences are LNHDA and SQIVND (reference sequence). The CDR3 runs to 15 residues. After removal of 4 bases from V and 0 bases from J, the junction contained 5 bases not matched to a gene. The CDR3 spells CASSNLGTANYGYTF. The CDR3 nucleotides read TGTGCCAGTAGTAACCTCGGGACAGCTAACTATGGCTACACCTTC.

V is TRBV28 and J is TRBJ1-1; TRBD1 is a possible D gene (5 bases). The CDR3 extends over 14 amino acids. Germline-derived CDR1 and CDR2 are MDHEN and SYDVKM. Trimming removed 3 bases at V and 1 base at J, with 9 bases between. CDR3 residues: CASSFTRANTEAFF. In nucleotides, the CDR3 is TGTGCCAGCAGTTTTACCAGGGCGAACACTGAAGCTTTCTTT.

At least ten counts were recorded for this clone. This chain uses TRBV10-3 with TRBJ2-6, with D tentatively TRBD1 (5 bases). The germline V gene has CDR1 ENHRY and CDR2 SYGVKD. The V end lost 2 bases, the J end lost 0 bases, and 5 bases lay between the germline ends. The CDR3 totals 15 residues. The CDR3 coding sequence is TGTGCCATCAGTGAGAGGGGCTCTGGGGCCAACGTCCTGACTTTC. It specifies CAISERGSGANVLTF.

The chain has TRBV28 and TRBJ2-6; the match to TRBD1 covers 8 bases. The CDR3 consists of 14 residues. With V trimmed by 8 bases and J by 2 bases, 2 bases remained unmatched. From germline, CDR1 is MDHEN and CDR2 SYDVKM. The CDR3 DNA reads as TGTGCCAGCCTACAGGGGGCTGGGGCCAACGTCCTGACTTTC. It codes for CASLQGAGANVLTF.

About this clone: One end of the junction does not line up with germline, which may come from a read error. The chain couples TRBV19 to TRBJ2-5; 13 nucleotides align to TRBD2. CDR1 is LNHDA, CDR2 SQIVND, per germline (reference sequence). The CDR3 extends over 19 amino acids. The CDR3 loop is CASSVDVPGLAGSQETQYF. For the CDR3, the DNA is TGTGCCAGTAGTGTAGACGTGCCGGGACTAGCGGGGTCTCAAGAGACCCAGTACTTC.

The chain recombines TRBV2 with TRBJ2-3; 8 nucleotides align to TRBD2. The V gene end was trimmed by 5 bases and the J gene end by 2 bases; junction bases not matched to a gene: 3. CDR1 SNHLY and CDR2 FYNNEI come from the germline V gene. CDR3 size: 14 residues. This chain's CDR3 is CASSRGGATDTQYF. CDR3 DNA sequence: TGTGCCAGCAGTCGGGGGGGCGCCACAGATACGCAGTATTTT.

The V gene is TRBV4-3, the J gene TRBJ2-7, with a possible D match to TRBD2 (6 bases). This CDR3 has 13 residues. Germline V gene lookup returns CDR1 LGHNA and CDR2 YSLEER. V gave up 1 base and J gave up 4 bases, with 8 bases separating them. The CDR3 DNA reads as TGCGCCAGCAGCCAAGTACGGGGGTACGAGCAGTACTTC. It specifies CASSQVRGYEQYF.

The rearrangement uses TRBV6-2 or TRBV6-3 and TRBJ2-7; D is perhaps TRBD1 (6 bases). Germline V gene data show CDR1 as MNHEY and CDR2 as SVGEGT. The germline V and J ends were trimmed by 2 bases and 4 bases, with 9 bases remaining between them. This CDR3 region has 13 residues. The CDR3 spells CASSYGQYYEQYV. The DNA of the CDR3 is TGTGCCAGCAGTTACGGACAGTATTACGAGCAGTACGTC.

Comments on this clone: The same CDR3 also results from other DNA sequences found in this sample. J is TRBJ2-7 and V is TRBV20-1, with D unclear. This CDR3 spans 11 amino acids. Germline assignment: CDR1 DFQATT and CDR2 SNEGSKA (reference sequence). Trimming took off 1 base at V and 3 bases at J, with 4 bases between the two ends. This CDR3 is CSARAGYEQYV. The CDR3 bases are TGCAGTGCTAGAGCCGGCTACGAGCAGTACGTC.

The chain links TRBV11-2 to TRBJ2-7, with a tentative D call TRBD1 (6 bases). This CDR3 contains 13 residues. V gave up 4 bases and J gave up 6 bases, with 13 bases separating them. Germline V CDR1 and CDR2: SGHAT, FQNNGV. In DNA, the CDR3 is TGTGCCAGCAGCTCTTCCAGGGGAGCCGAGCAGTACTTC. Translated: CASSSSRGAEQYF.

The genes are TRBV10-3 and TRBJ2-1, with TRBD2 as a possible D gene (5 bases). V shed 0 bases and J shed 6 bases, with 9 bases lying between them. This CDR3 spans 14 amino acids. Looked up from germline, CDR1 is ENHRY and CDR2 is SYGVKD. Here the CDR3 DNA reads TGTGCCATCAGTGAGTCACTAGTACCCAATGAGCAGTTCTTC. This sequence encodes CAISESLVPNEQFF.